These 27 T cell receptor beta chains came from one sample sequenced in a study of post-analysis software for immune sequencing data. Their recognized antigens are unknown. Study-wide results and caveats: Patients carried five TRBV segments more frequently than controls did, and TRBV5-6, TRBV5-1 and TRBV20-1 were among them.

Unique molecular identifiers were carried by the TCR beta cDNA libraries. Each CDR3 protein is one row after TCRdb ran MiXCR on the PCR reads. The data contain hundreds of thousands of distinct CDR3 sequences, 25% to 30% of them singletons. Sequencing input: blood. These receptors all come from a girl between 10 and 17 years old with multiple sclerosis.

This chain connects TRBV27 to TRBJ2-7; no reliable D call. Trimming took off 5 bases at V and 1 base at J, with 9 bases between the two ends. This CDR3 is built from 13 residues. The germline V gene has CDR1 MNHEY and CDR2 SMNVEV (reference sequence). The CDR3 loop is CASSLYVSYEQYF. In DNA, the CDR3 is TGTGCCAGCAGTCTATATGTTTCCTACGAGCAGTACTTC.

This clonotype was observed a handful of times. The V and J genes are TRBV9 and TRBJ2-3; TRBD2 aligns across 7 bases. The V gene end was trimmed by 0 bases and the J gene end by 0 bases; junction bases not matched to a gene: 4. Germline CDR1 is SGDLS and CDR2 is YYNGEE. The CDR3 runs 16 residues. The CDR3 here is CASSVGPAGSTDTQYF. The CDR3 DNA reads TGTGCCAGCAGCGTAGGTCCAGCGGGGAGCACAGATACGCAGTATTTT.

The sample holds many counts of this clonotype. J is TRBJ2-5 and V is TRBV7-2; D remains ambiguous. The CDR3 extends over 13 amino acids. Germline V gene lookup returns CDR1 SGHTA and CDR2 FQGNSA. The V gene lost 1 base and the J gene lost 4 bases, with 7 bases spanning the gap. CDR3 nucleotide sequence: TGTGCCAGCAGCTTAGATGTCGGAGAGACCCAGTACTTC. Protein sequence: CASSLDVGETQYF.

V gene TRBV10-3 combines with J gene TRBJ2-3; TRBD1 might be the D (6 bases). The V gene lost 3 bases and the J gene lost 4 bases, with 17 bases spanning the gap. CDR3 size: 16 residues. Per germline, CDR1 ENHRY and CDR2 SYGVKD. CDR3 amino acids: CAISDGYRTVADTQYF. CDR3 coding DNA: TGTGCCATCAGTGACGGTTACAGGACAGTCGCAGATACGCAGTATTTT.

This clonotype has more than one count but fewer than ten. This chain links TRBV9 with TRBJ2-1; 9 bases map to TRBD1. This CDR3 is built from 12 residues. Losses at the gene ends were 0 bases for V and 15 bases for J; bases not matched to a gene: 4. The V gene's germline CDR1 is SGDLS and CDR2 YYNGEE. Here the CDR3 DNA reads TGTGCCAGCAGCGTAGGGACAGGGGTTACGTTCTTC. As protein: CASSVGTGVTFF.

This chain connects TRBV2 to TRBJ2-5, with a tentative D call TRBD1 (5 bases). CDR3 size: 15 residues. V lost 1 base and J 2 bases, leaving 11 bases between the germline ends. Germline values: CDR1 SNHLY, CDR2 FYNNEI. CDR3 in DNA: TGTGCCAGCAGTGAAGTAGGCAGGGCTCAAGAGACCCAGTACTTC. This encodes CASSEVGRAQETQYF.

The V call is TRBV5-5, the J call TRBJ2-1; D may be TRBD2 (6 bases). Per germline, CDR1 SGHKS and CDR2 YYEKEE (reference sequence). Deletions cut 4 bases from V and 7 bases from J, with 21 bases between. CDR3 size: 16 residues. The CDR3: CASSAKVGGVGNEQFF. The CDR3 region has the DNA TGTGCCAGCAGCGCTAAGGTGGGCGGGGTAGGGAATGAGCAGTTCTTC.

The chain has TRBV20-1 and TRBJ2-3, with 7 bases lining up with TRBD2. Germline CDR1 DFQATT, CDR2 SNEGSKA (reference sequence). The CDR3 spans 17 residues. V gave up 5 bases and J gave up 2 bases; unmatched junction bases: 16. Here the CDR3 DNA reads TGCAGTGCTGGGGGGGGTCTAGCGAACCGCCTCACAGATACGCAGTATTTT. Protein product: CSAGGGLANRLTDTQYF.

The V call is TRBV9, the J call TRBJ2-2, with D perhaps being TRBD1 or TRBD2 (7 bases each). V was clipped by 0 bases and J by 6 bases, with 12 bases between them. The length of the CDR3 is 15 residues. Germline V CDR1 and CDR2: SGDLS, YYNGEE. CDR3 DNA sequence: TGTGCCAGCAGCGTAGTGCCAGGGGGGGCCGGGGAGCTGTTTTTT. Amino acids: CASSVVPGGAGELFF.

The chain carries TRBV15 and TRBJ1-2; D perhaps matches TRBD1 (5 bases). The CDR3 runs to 14 residues. The V and J ends lost 1 base and 4 bases respectively, with 10 bases between them. Germline lookup yields CDR1 LNHNV and CDR2 YYDKDF (reference sequence). This chain's CDR3 is CATSRAEGSYGYTF. The DNA of the CDR3 is TGTGCCACCAGCAGAGCCGAGGGGAGCTATGGCTACACCTTC.

Of note for this clonotype: A much larger clone differs from this one at a single base, so this may be a read error. The chain is built from TRBV24-1 and TRBJ2-1; D may correspond to TRBD1 or TRBD2 (5 bases each). The V gene lost 3 bases and the J gene lost 9 bases, with 14 bases spanning the gap. Germline loops: CDR1 KGHDR, CDR2 SFDVKD. The length of the CDR3 is 14 residues. CDR3 sequence (DNA): TGTGCCACCAGTGATACCCCACTGAGGGGTGAGCAGTTCTTC. It is translated as CATSDTPLRGEQFF.

This clonotype was seen a few times. The genes are TRBV13 and TRBJ2-7; 8 nucleotides agree with TRBD2. The CDR3 contains 13 residues. Germline V gene lookup returns CDR1 PRHDT and CDR2 FYEKMQ (reference sequence). After removal of 0 bases from V and 6 bases from J, the junction contained 1 base not matched to a gene. The CDR3 region has the DNA TGTGCCAGCAGCTTAGGGACTAGCGCCGAGCAGTACTTC. Encoded protein: CASSLGTSAEQYF.

This clonotype was recorded many times. The chain couples TRBV10-3 to TRBJ2-5, with 13 bases fitting TRBD2. This CDR3 contains 13 residues. The trim removed 10 bases at V and 5 bases at J, leaving 4 bases unmatched. Germline-derived CDR1 and CDR2 are ENHRY and SYGVKD. CDR3 sequence (DNA): TGTGCCACTGGACTAGCGGGAGAGGAGACCCAGTACTTC. As protein: CATGLAGEETQYF.

This clonotype was seen at least ten times. The chain recombines TRBV27 with TRBJ1-2; D unresolved. The CDR3 covers 11 residues. Germline loops: CDR1 MNHEY, CDR2 SMNVEV (reference sequence). Between the trimmed V and J ends, which lost 11 bases and 2 bases, there was a span of 9 bases. CDR3 loop: CASGPNYGYTF. The CDR3 bases are TGTGCCTCGGGCCCCAACTATGGCTACACCTTC.

This clonotype was seen repeatedly, ten times or more. The V and J genes are TRBV7-9 and TRBJ2-5, with 15 bases identical to TRBD2. The CDR3 has 16 amino acids. From germline, CDR1 is SEHNR and CDR2 FQNEAQ (reference sequence). Losses at the gene ends were 5 bases for V and 4 bases for J; bases not matched to a gene: 5. CDR3 in DNA: TGTGCCAGCAGCGTTCCGGGACTAGCGGGAGGAGAGACCCAGTACTTC. It encodes CASSVPGLAGGETQYF.

The chain links TRBV11-2 to TRBJ2-4, with TRBD1 identical over 9 bases. Trimming at V came to 6 bases and at J to 7 bases, leaving 7 bases not matched to a gene. The CDR3 spans 14 residues. Germline assignment: CDR1 SGHAT and CDR2 FQNNGV. The CDR3 loop is CASRGGTGFNIQYF. CDR3 coding DNA: TGTGCCAGCAGGGGAGGGACAGGGTTTAACATTCAGTACTTC.

Only a few counts were recorded for this clonotype. An end of the junction differs from the germline gene, which may be a read error. This sequence joins TRBV20-1 and TRBJ1-1, with TRBD1 as a possible D gene (6 bases). The germline V gene has CDR1 DFQATT and CDR2 SNEGSKA (reference sequence). The CDR3 has 15 residues. CDR3 sequence reads: CSARVGDKMNTEAFF. CDR3 coding DNA: TGCAGTGCCAGAGTTGGGGACAAGATGAACACTGAAGCTTTCTTT.

The chain employs TRBV4-2 and TRBJ1-2; 11 nucleotides match TRBD1. The CDR3 spans 15 residues. V trimming: 1 base; J trimming: 6 bases; junction bases outside the gene matches: 4. Germline CDR1 and CDR2: LGHNA and YNFKEQ. CDR3 bases: TGTGCCAGCAGCCAAGGCGGACAGGGGGCGAATGGCTACACCTTC. It specifies CASSQGGQGANGYTF.

There are many counts of this clonotype. This chain connects TRBV20-1 to TRBJ2-7; D is ambiguous. The germline V gene has CDR1 DFQATT and CDR2 SNEGSKA (reference sequence). This CDR3 is built from 12 residues. V lost 5 bases and J lost 2, with 10 bases in between. CDR3 sequence: CSASGQPYEQYF. In DNA form, the CDR3 reads TGCAGTGCTTCGGGCCAACCCTACGAGCAGTACTTC.

This chain links TRBV19 with TRBJ1-5, with 12 bases fitting TRBD1. Losses at the gene ends were 6 bases for V and 2 bases for J; bases not matched to a gene: 11. Looked up from germline, CDR1 is LNHDA and CDR2 is SQIVND (reference sequence). The CDR3 is 18 amino acids. CDR3 residues: CASSRGAGQGAGNQPQHF. DNA of the CDR3: TGTGCCAGTAGCCGCGGGGCGGGACAGGGGGCGGGCAATCAGCCCCAGCATTTT.

J is TRBJ2-3 and V is TRBV3-1, with TRBD2 matching over 8 bases. Germline V gene sequence: CDR1 LGHDT, CDR2 YNNKEL (reference sequence). J gave up 2 bases and V 4 bases, and 5 bases lay outside the gene matches. CDR3 length: 15 residues. The CDR3 DNA follows: TGTGCCAGCAGCCCCGCAGCGGGGGCCACAGATACGCAGTATTTT. Translating gives CASSPAAGATDTQYF.

This clonotype was seen only a few times. This chain links TRBV6-6 with TRBJ1-5; D may be TRBD1 (5 bases). V lost 2 bases and J lost 4, with 15 bases in between. Germline V gene data show CDR1 as MNHNY and CDR2 as SVGAGI (reference sequence). This CDR3 comprises 16 residues. DNA of the CDR3: TGTGCCAGCAGTTACAATCCCCTTGGGGGAAATCAGCCCCAGCATTTT. Translating it yields CASSYNPLGGNQPQHF.

V usage is TRBV6-1 and J usage is TRBJ2-7; D may be TRBD2 (5 bases). Per the germline V gene, CDR1 is MNHNS and CDR2 is SASEGT. This CDR3 region has 15 residues. V was clipped by 7 bases and J by 3 bases, with 19 bases between them. The CDR3 DNA follows: TGTGCCAGCAAAACGGAGCCGGACGGGGTCTACGAGCAGTACTTC. It specifies CASKTEPDGVYEQYF.

For this clonotype: Relative to the germline gene, one junction end is altered; a read error may explain this. The J gene is TRBJ1-4, the V gene TRBV20-1; unclear D gene. The CDR3 is 17 amino acids. Germline assignment: CDR1 DFQATT and CDR2 SNEGSKA (reference sequence). The CDR3 region is CSARGWRADATNEKLYF. In nucleotides, the CDR3 is TGCAGTGCTAGGGGTTGGCGGGCAGATGCAACTAATGAAAAACTGTATTTT.

The gene calls are TRBV20-1 and TRBJ2-4, with TRBD2 matching 8 bases. Matching the DNA end better, TRBJ2-7 makes the J call doubtful. CDR1 is DFQATT and CDR2 is SNEGSKA in the germline V gene (reference sequence). There are 15 residues in the CDR3. CDR3 loop: CSARDPGTRAYEQYF. DNA for the CDR3: TGCAGTGCTAGAGATCCGGGGACTAGGGCTTACGAGCAGTACTTC.

V gene TRBV3-1 combines with J gene TRBJ1-4, with D maybe TRBD1 (6 bases). Trimming pared 4 bases from V and 0 bases from J, leaving 9 bases between. CDR1 LGHDT and CDR2 YNNKEL come from the germline V gene (reference sequence). The CDR3 sequence is 15 residues long. The CDR3 bases are TGTGCCAGCAGCCTCGACAGGACAACTAATGAAAAACTGTTTTTT. It is translated as CASSLDRTTNEKLFF.

The chain has TRBV24-1 and TRBJ2-2; the D is unclear. V lost 3 bases and J lost 0, with 7 bases in between. Germline CDR1 KGHDR, CDR2 SFDVKD. CDR3 size: 15 residues. CDR3 region: CATSDHNSNTGELFF. CDR3 sequence (DNA): TGTGCCACCAGTGATCACAACTCGAACACCGGGGAGCTGTTTTTT.